What follows are 17 T cell receptor beta chains derived from one specimen sequenced in a study of cytomegalovirus exposure and HLA in healthy donors. PCR involved 60 Vbeta and 13 Jbeta primers. The assay was immunoSEQ multiplex PCR, and TCRdb's table has in-frame clones only and misses some. The sample shows roughly 34,000 clones, roughly 67% of them seen only once. Source material: PBMCs. The receptor set was obtained from a man aged 35 to 55 in good health and CMV-seropositive.

This clone was counted between two and nine times. This chain connects TRBV9 to TRBJ2-5; 10 bases match TRBD2. The ends lost 3 bases at V and 1 base at J; junction bases unmatched: 9. CDR1 SGDLS and CDR2 YYNGEE come from the germline V gene. CDR3 length: 17 amino acids. The CDR3 DNA follows: TGTGCCAGCAGCGCTGACTTAGCGGGGGGCCCCCAAGAGACCCAGTACTTC. Translated, it gives CASSADLAGGPQETQYF.

The chain is built from TRBV7-2 and TRBJ1-6; D gene ambiguous. V gave up 1 base and J gave up 10 bases, with 11 bases separating them. The CDR3 has 14 residues. Looked up from germline, CDR1 is SGHTA and CDR2 is FQGNSA. This CDR3 is CASSLEASRSPLHF. The CDR3 DNA reads TGTGCCAGCAGCTTAGAGGCCAGCAGGTCACCCCTCCACTTT. Variable domain in full (rest from reference TRBV7-2 and TRBJ1-6): GAGVSQSPSNKVTEKGKDVELRCDPISGHTALYWYRQSLGQGLEFLIYFQGNSAPDKSGLPSDRFSAERTGGSVSTLTIQRTQQEDSAVYLCASSLEASRSPLHFGNGTRLTVT.

This sequence joins TRBV5-1 and TRBJ1-6; maybe TRBD1 (6 bases). V was shortened by 0 bases and J by 13 bases, with 8 bases between the two germline ends. The length of the CDR3 is 12 residues. Germline CDR1 reads SGHRS; CDR2 reads YFSETQ. CDR3 coding DNA: TGCGCCAGCAGCTTGGAAGGGGGTCCCCTCCACTTT. Encoded protein: CASSLEGGPLHF.

The chain employs TRBV4-2 and TRBJ1-2, with TRBD1 as a possible D gene (6 bases). The V gene's germline CDR1 is LGHNA and CDR2 YNFKEQ. Trimming pared 1 base from V and 6 bases from J, leaving 15 bases between. The CDR3 loop spans 15 amino acids. CDR3 loop: CASSQAGGTGNGYTF. The DNA of the CDR3 is TGTGCCAGCAGCCAAGCTGGGGGAACAGGGAATGGCTACACCTTC.

The chain couples TRBV27 to TRBJ1-2, with TRBD1 matching 8 bases. Per germline, CDR1 MNHEY and CDR2 SMNVEV (reference sequence). J gave up 4 bases and V 3 bases, and 4 bases lay outside the gene matches. This CDR3 contains 14 residues. The CDR3 protein is CASSFSTGGYGYTF. The CDR3 nucleotides are TGTGCCAGCAGTTTTTCAACAGGGGGCTATGGCTACACCTTC.

The J gene is TRBJ2-1, the V gene TRBV5-4; 9 bases match TRBD2. Germline CDR1 is SGHNT and CDR2 is YYREEE (reference sequence). The CDR3 contains 17 residues. J lost 1 base, V lost 4 bases, and 9 bases had no gene match. The CDR3 region has the DNA TGTGCCAGCAGCCCTCTTGGCGGGGGGGGATCCTACAATGAGCAGTTCTTC. It encodes CASSPLGGGGSYNEQFF.

The V gene is TRBV27, the J gene TRBJ2-1, with 11 bases lining up with TRBD1. V dropped 8 bases and J dropped 5; count of bases not matched to a gene: 8. CDR1 MNHEY and CDR2 SMNVEV come from the germline V gene (reference sequence). The CDR3 is 15 amino acids. The CDR3 sequence is CASQRQGQGDNEQFF. The CDR3 coding sequence is TGTGCCAGCCAACGACAGGGACAGGGGGACAATGAGCAGTTCTTC.

The chain links TRBV5-4 to TRBJ1-4; D might be TRBD1 (5 bases). The CDR3 spans 15 residues. Trimming stripped 6 bases from V and 0 bases from J, with 12 bases between. Germline assignment: CDR1 SGHNT and CDR2 YYREEE (reference sequence). The DNA of the CDR3 is TGTGCCAGCAAGAACCAGGGCGCAACTAATGAAAAACTGTTTTTT. Translated, it gives CASKNQGATNEKLFF.

CDR3 sequence: CASSQGTGGGSGNTIYF. CDR3 bases: TGTGCCAGCAGTCAAGGGACAGGGGGGGGCTCTGGAAACACCATATATTTT. The V and J genes are TRBV27 and TRBJ1-3, with 11 bases lining up with TRBD1. The trim removed 5 bases at V and 0 bases at J, leaving 6 bases unmatched. This CDR3 region has 17 residues. Germline CDR1 is MNHEY and CDR2 is SMNVEV (reference sequence).

Notes on this clone: Other DNA sequences within the sample encode an identical CDR3. The chain employs TRBV2 and TRBJ2-5; 9 bases agree with TRBD2. The J segment lost 0 bases and the V segment lost 4 bases, leaving 3 bases of the junction unmatched. This CDR3 region has 15 residues. Germline CDR1 and CDR2: SNHLY and FYNNEI. CDR3: CASSGTSGYQETQYF. In DNA form, the CDR3 reads TGTGCCAGCAGTGGAACTAGCGGGTACCAAGAGACCCAGTACTTC.

This clone showed up just a few times. The chain links TRBV27 to TRBJ2-6; D remains unclear. V lost 2 bases and J 0 bases, leaving 5 bases between the germline ends. Germline V gene lookup returns CDR1 MNHEY and CDR2 SMNVEV (reference sequence). The length of the CDR3 is 15 residues. The CDR3 DNA is TGTGCCAGCAGTTTAATCGGCTCTGGGGCCAACGTCCTGACTTTC. Encoded protein: CASSLIGSGANVLTF.

The gene calls are TRBV10-1 and TRBJ2-7; possible D gene TRBD1, 6 bases. The CDR3 is 15 amino acids. From germline, CDR1 is WNHNN and CDR2 SYGVQD (reference sequence). Trimming stripped 2 bases from V and 5 bases from J, with 16 bases between. The CDR3 region is CASSETGQGYNEQYF. CDR3 coding DNA: TGCGCCAGCAGTGAGACGGGGCAGGGGTACAACGAGCAGTACTTC.

The rearrangement joins TRBV18 to TRBJ1-2, with D possibly matching TRBD1 (6 bases). CDR1 is KGHSH, CDR2 LQKENI, per germline. CDR3 size: 13 residues. Trimming pared 3 bases from V and 4 bases from J, leaving 9 bases between. The CDR3 bases are TGTGCCAGCTCACCCTCGGACAGCTATGGCTACACCTTC. Protein sequence: CASSPSDSYGYTF.

The chain employs TRBV7-9 and TRBJ1-4; D is perhaps TRBD1 (5 bases). Germline CDR1 reads SEHNR; CDR2 reads FQNEAQ (reference sequence). CDR3 length: 15 residues. V lost 5 bases, J lost 4 bases, and 14 bases lay in between. The CDR3 region has the DNA TGTGCCAGCAGCCTAACGCAGGGTAATAATGAAAAACTGTTTTTT. Translating it yields CASSLTQGNNEKLFF.

This clone was recorded a few times. The chain is built from TRBV9 and TRBJ2-2; 8 positions match TRBD1. Germline assignment: CDR1 SGDLS and CDR2 YYNGEE. The CDR3 length is 15 residues. The junction had 3 bases not matched to a gene; V was cut back by 0 bases and J by 5 bases. The CDR3 bases are TGTGCCAGCAGCGTAGAAACAGGGGGGACCGGGGAGCTGTTTTTT. This translates into CASSVETGGTGELFF.

The CDR3 loop is CASSQGQAYEQYF. The CDR3 coding sequence is TGTGCCAGCAGCCAGGGACAGGCATACGAGCAGTACTTC. The rearrangement joins TRBV4-2 to TRBJ2-7; the match to TRBD1 covers 8 bases. V shed 3 bases and J 4 bases; nucleotides not matched to a gene: 2. There are 13 residues in the CDR3. Germline values: CDR1 LGHNA, CDR2 YNFKEQ.

The chain is built from TRBV5-1 and TRBJ2-5, with TRBD2 as a possible D gene (5 bases). V was pared by 0 bases and J by 4 bases, with 10 bases between. CDR1 is SGHRS and CDR2 is YFSETQ in the germline V gene. This CDR3 has 14 residues. This CDR3 reads CASSLGTSPETQYF. CDR3 DNA: TGCGCCAGCAGCTTGGGTACTAGTCCAGAGACCCAGTACTTC.